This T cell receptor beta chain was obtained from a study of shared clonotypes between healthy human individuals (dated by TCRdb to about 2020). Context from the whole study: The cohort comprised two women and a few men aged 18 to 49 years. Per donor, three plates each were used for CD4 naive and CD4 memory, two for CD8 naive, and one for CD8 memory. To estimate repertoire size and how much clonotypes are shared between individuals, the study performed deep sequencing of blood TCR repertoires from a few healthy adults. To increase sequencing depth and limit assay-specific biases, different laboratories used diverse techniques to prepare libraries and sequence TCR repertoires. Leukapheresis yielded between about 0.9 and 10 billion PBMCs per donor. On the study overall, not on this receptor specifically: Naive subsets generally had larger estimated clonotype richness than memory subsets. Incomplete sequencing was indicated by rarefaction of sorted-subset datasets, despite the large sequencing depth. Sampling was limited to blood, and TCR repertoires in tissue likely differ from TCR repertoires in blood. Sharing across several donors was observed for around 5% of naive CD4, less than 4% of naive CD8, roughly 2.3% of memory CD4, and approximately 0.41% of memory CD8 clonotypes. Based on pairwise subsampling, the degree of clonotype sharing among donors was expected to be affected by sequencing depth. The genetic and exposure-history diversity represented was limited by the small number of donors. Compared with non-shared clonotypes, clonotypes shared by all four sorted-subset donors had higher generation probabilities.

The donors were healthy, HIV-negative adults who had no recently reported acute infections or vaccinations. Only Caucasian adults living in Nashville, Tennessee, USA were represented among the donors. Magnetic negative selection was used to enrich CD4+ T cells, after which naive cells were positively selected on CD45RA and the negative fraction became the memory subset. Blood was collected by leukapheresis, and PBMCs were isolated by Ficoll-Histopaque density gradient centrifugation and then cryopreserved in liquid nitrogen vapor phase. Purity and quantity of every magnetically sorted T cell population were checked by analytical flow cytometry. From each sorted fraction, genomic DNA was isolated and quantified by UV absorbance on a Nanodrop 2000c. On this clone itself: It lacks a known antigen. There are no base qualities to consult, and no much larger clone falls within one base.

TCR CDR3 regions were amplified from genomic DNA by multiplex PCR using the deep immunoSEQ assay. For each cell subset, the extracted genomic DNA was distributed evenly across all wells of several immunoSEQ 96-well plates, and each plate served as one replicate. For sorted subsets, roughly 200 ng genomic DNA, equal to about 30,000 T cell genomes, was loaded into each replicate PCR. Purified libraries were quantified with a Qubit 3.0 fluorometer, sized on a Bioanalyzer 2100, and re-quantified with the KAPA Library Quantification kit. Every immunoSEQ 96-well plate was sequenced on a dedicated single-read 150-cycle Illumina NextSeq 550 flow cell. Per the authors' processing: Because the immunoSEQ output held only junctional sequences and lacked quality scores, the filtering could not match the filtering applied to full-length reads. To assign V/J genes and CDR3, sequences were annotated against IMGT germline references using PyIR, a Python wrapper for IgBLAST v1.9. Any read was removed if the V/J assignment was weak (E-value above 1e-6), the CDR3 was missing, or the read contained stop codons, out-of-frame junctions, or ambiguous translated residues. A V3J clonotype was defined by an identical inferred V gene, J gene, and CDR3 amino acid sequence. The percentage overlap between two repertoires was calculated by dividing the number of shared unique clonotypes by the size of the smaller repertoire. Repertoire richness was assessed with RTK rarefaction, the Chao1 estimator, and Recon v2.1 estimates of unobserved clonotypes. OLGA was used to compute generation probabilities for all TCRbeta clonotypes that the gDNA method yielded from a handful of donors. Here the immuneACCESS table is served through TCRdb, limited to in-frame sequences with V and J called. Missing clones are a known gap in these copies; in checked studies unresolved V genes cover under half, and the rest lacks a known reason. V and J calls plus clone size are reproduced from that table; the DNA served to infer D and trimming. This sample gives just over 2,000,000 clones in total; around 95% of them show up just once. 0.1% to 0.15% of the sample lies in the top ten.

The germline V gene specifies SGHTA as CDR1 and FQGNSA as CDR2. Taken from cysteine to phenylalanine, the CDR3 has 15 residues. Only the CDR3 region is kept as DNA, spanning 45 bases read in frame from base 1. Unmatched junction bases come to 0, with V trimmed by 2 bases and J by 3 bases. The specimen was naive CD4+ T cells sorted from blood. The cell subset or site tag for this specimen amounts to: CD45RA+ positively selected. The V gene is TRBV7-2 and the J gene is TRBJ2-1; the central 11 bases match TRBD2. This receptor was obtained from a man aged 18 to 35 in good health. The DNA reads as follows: TGTGCCAGCAGCTTAACTAGCGGGGGCTACAATGAGCAGTTCTTC. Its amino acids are CASSLTSGGYNEQFF.